Included here is one T cell receptor (beta chain) sequence, with context. This specimen comes from a study of blood T cells in healthy people across ages. The CDR3 totals 15 residues. Trimming took 0 bases from V and 6 from J, leaving 14 bases between them. CDR1 is SGHRS, CDR2 YFSETQ, per germline. Next came a second PCR, run for about 7 to 11 cycles, which used a sample-barcoded 5' primer along with a J-beta primer mix. TCRdb fed the 5' RACE reads into MiXCR, producing one record per CDR3 protein. The sample gives about 1.4 million distinct CDR3 sequences, approximately 59% of which show up once; about 6.3% is in the top ten.

This receptor was identified in a man between 18 and 35 years old in good health. The rearrangement joins TRBV5-1 to TRBJ2-3; possibly TRBD2 for D (5 bases). Specimen: blood. The CDR3 DNA is TGCGCCAGCAGCTTGGCCGAGGAGGTTGACGATACGCAGTATTTT. Encoded protein: CASSLAEEVDDTQYF.